This T cell receptor beta chain was retrieved from a study of chemoradiotherapy in HPV16-positive cancers. CDR1 and CDR2 (germline): MNHEY, SMNVEV (reference sequence). The CDR3 has 14 amino acids. V was clipped by 3 bases and J by 4 bases, with 12 bases between them. This clone was counted between two and nine times. The method was immunoSEQ multiplex PCR; TCRdb's version includes in-frame clones alone and lacks a portion of them. The profile shows approximately 3,000 clones, roughly 85% of them singletons. This TCR was recovered from a human donor with HPV-associated anogenital cancer. The sample in question was tumor tissue, obtained from a patient who underwent chemoradiotherapy. This rearrangement joins TRBV27 to TRBJ1-2, with a weak D call TRBD1 (6 bases). CDR3 in DNA: TGTGCCAGCAGTTTGACAGGACTCGGCTATGGCTACACCTTC. Its translation is CASSLTGLGYGYTF.